This T cell receptor beta chain emerged from a study of T cell responses to AZD1222 COVID-19 vaccine. General observations from the study: It was only after the peak T cell response that any repertoires were sampled. Nearly half of unique spike-specific TCRs reportedly avoided B.1.351 and B.1.1.7 mutated regions.

This clone appeared once. The antigen remains unidentified. Profiling relied on immunoSEQ multiplex PCR, and the TCRdb table lists in-frame clones only, not all of them. The data hold 100,000 to 120,000 clones, with around 90% observed a single time. The CDR3 totals 15 residues. V gave up 7 bases and J gave up 3 bases; unmatched junction bases: 6. CDR1 is LNHDA, CDR2 SQIVND, per germline (reference sequence). The input for sequencing was peripheral blood, taken on day 0 of AZD1222 vaccination. This receptor was taken from an adult in good health. The V call is TRBV19, the J call TRBJ2-5; 12 nucleotides agree with TRBD2. CDR3 loop: CASMGLAGGEETQYF. As DNA, the CDR3 is TGTGCCAGTATGGGGCTAGCGGGAGGGGAAGAGACCCAGTACTTC.